The source of this T cell receptor beta chain is a study of T cell changes during pregnancy in multiple sclerosis. Sequenced by immunoSEQ multiplex PCR; TCRdb stores in-frame clones only, minus some. The sample records about 31,000 clones, 80% to 90% being singletons. CDR3 length equals 15 residues. Germline V CDR1 and CDR2: SEHNR, FQNEAQ (reference sequence). The V segment lost 4 bases and the J segment 4 bases; nucleotides outside the gene matches: 7. Sequencing was performed on CD8+ T cells from peripheral blood mononuclear cells, taken in the first trimester of pregnancy. The sequence derives from a female donor with multiple sclerosis, enrolled in a pregnancy study. This chain links TRBV7-9 with TRBJ1-2, with 9 bases matching TRBD1. In DNA form, the CDR3 reads TGTGCCAGCAGCTGGGGGACAGGGATGATCTATGGCTACACCTTC. This sequence encodes CASSWGTGMIYGYTF.